A selection of T cell receptor beta chains follows, all from one sample in a study of T cells in localized non-small cell lung cancer. Profiled with immunoSEQ multiplex PCR; TCRdb holds only in-frame clones, not every one. The sample records about 35,000 clones, 75% to 95% being singletons. The sample in question was peripheral blood mononuclear cells, obtained before any cancer treatment. Receptor source: a female donor at least 60 years old with stage II lung adenocarcinoma. The conserved cysteine and the conserved F or W are not part of the CDR3 here. D genes are given only for firm matches.

j_call,v_call,d_call,cdr3_aa
TRBJ1-6,TRBV11-1,.,ASGVSYNSPLH
TRBJ1-2,TRBV7-2,.,ASRLTSASGYT
TRBJ2-1,TRBV5-4,.,ASSLDGIYNEQF
TRBJ1-4,TRBV18,.,ASSPTGGGYEKLF
TRBJ2-5,TRBV27,.,ASSERVQETQY
TRBJ2-1,TRBV6-6,.,ASSYWNNHEQF
TRBJ2-2,TRBV11-3,.,ASSLAGTGELF
TRBJ2-2,TRBV6-5,TRBD1,ASSFQGQMNTGELF
TRBJ2-5,TRBV6-1,.,ASSEHLWETQY
TRBJ2-1,TRBV28,.,ASVRDHYNEKF
TRBJ1-6,TRBV6-5,.,ASSYGLINSPLH
TRBJ2-5,TRBV2,TRBD2,ASSSGLAGGPGETQY
TRBJ2-5,TRBV29-1,.,SVEILMRELQETQY
TRBJ2-1,TRBV7-2,TRBD1,ASSEQGAVVNEQF
TRBJ2-1,TRBV11-2,.,ASSPLEDEQF
TRBJ2-1,TRBV28,.,ASSLAGGGSYNEQF
TRBJ1-4,TRBV19,.,ASDDGSSNEKLF
TRBJ2-3,TRBV6-1,.,ASSAELQDTQY
TRBJ2-7,TRBV4-3,.,ASSQRAGPYEQY
TRBJ2-4,TRBV11-2,.,ASARQDIQY
TRBJ2-7,TRBV7-6,TRBD1,ASSSATGGSYEQY
TRBJ1-5,TRBV10-3,TRBD1,AISEGTGDQPQH
TRBJ1-2,TRBV6-1,TRBD1,ASSDSGTVLGGYT
TRBJ1-5,TRBV7-7,TRBD1,AKQGIGQPQH
TRBJ2-1,TRBV6-1,.,ASSESTHNEQF
TRBJ1-2,TRBV7-2,TRBD1,ASSSLTGDYGYT
TRBJ1-2,TRBV4-2,.,ASSQEVKSAGTYYGYT
TRBJ2-1,TRBV7-3,.,ASSLTTSLGNEQF